This is a list of T cell receptor beta chains from one sample in a study of cytomegalovirus exposure and HLA in healthy donors. Assay: immunoSEQ multiplex PCR; the TCRdb copy retains only in-frame clones and omits some. Of around 130,000 clones in the sample, 75% were seen once. Sequencing was performed on PBMCs. These receptors all stem from a young man in good health and CMV-seronegative. Both conserved end residues are part of each CDR3. Fields, in order: clone size, J gene, D gene, V gene, CDR3 length, CDR3 protein, CDR3 DNA. D genes are given only for firm matches. The listing skips clone size in some rows; elsewhere it reads once, few, many or a size class.

>NA|TRBJ1-5|NA|TRBV16|14
CASSPRLREQPQHF
TGTGCCAGCAGCCCCAGGCTAAGGGAGCAGCCCCAGCATTTT
>NA|TRBJ2-7|NA|TRBV6-1|16
CASSEEGPGDSYEQYF
TGTGCCAGCAGTGAAGAAGGCCCGGGGGACTCCTACGAGCAGTACTTC
>few|TRBJ2-7|TRBD1|TRBV10-3|16
CAISESSGQGQSEQYF
TGTGCCATCAGTGAGTCCTCGGGACAGGGGCAGTCAGAGCAGTACTTC
>few|TRBJ2-1|TRBD2|TRBV5-6|16
CASSLSSRLAGGAQFF
TGTGCCAGCAGCTTGTCCTCGCGACTAGCGGGAGGTGCGCAGTTCTTC
>NA|TRBJ1-4|NA|TRBV9|15
CASSVGASTNEKLFF
TGTGCCAGCAGCGTAGGGGCTTCGACTAATGAAAAACTGTTTTTT
>few|TRBJ2-2|NA|TRBV5-1|16
CASSLGREQYTGELFF
TGCGCCAGCAGCTTGGGACGGGAGCAATACACCGGGGAGCTGTTTTTT
>few|TRBJ1-2|NA|TRBV10-3|12
CAIRAVDGSYTF
TGTGCCATCAGGGCCGTGGACGGGAGCTACACCTTC
>NA|TRBJ1-1|NA|TRBV7-9|14
CASSLDRVNTEAFF
TGTGCCAGCAGCTTAGACAGAGTGAACACTGAAGCTTTCTTT
>few|TRBJ1-1|NA|TRBV6-6|14
CASSLVVQDTEAFF
TGTGCCAGCAGTTTGGTGGTCCAGGACACTGAAGCTTTCTTT
>NA|TRBJ2-3|TRBD2|TRBV9|15
CASSVTREGADTQYF
TGTGCCAGCAGCGTAACGCGGGAGGGCGCAGATACGCAGTATTTT
>NA|TRBJ1-5|TRBD1|TRBV27|15
CASSLTGGAYQPQHF
TGTGCCAGCAGTCTAACAGGGGGCGCCTATCAGCCCCAGCATTTT
>few|TRBJ1-1|NA|TRBV9|13
CASSGGGRTEAFF
TGTGCCAGCAGCGGAGGGGGAAGGACTGAAGCTTTCTTT
>NA|TRBJ2-1|TRBD2|TRBV2|15
CASTELAGNYNEQFF
TGTGCCAGCACGGAACTAGCGGGGAACTACAATGAGCAGTTCTTC
>NA|TRBJ1-1|NA|TRBV7-7|13
CASSLGQNTEAFF
TGTGCTAGCAGCTTGGGACAGAACACTGAAGCTTTCTTT
>NA|TRBJ2-7|TRBD1|TRBV29-1|13
CSVTGVGAYEQYF
TGCAGCGTGACAGGGGTTGGGGCTTACGAGCAGTACTTC
>once|TRBJ1-2|NA|TRBV25-1|13
CASQQESNYGYTF
TGTGCCAGCCAACAGGAATCTAACTATGGCTACACCTTC
>NA|TRBJ2-3|TRBD2|TRBV9|15
CASSASSGRAYGQYF
TGTGCCAGCAGCGCATCTAGCGGGAGGGCCTATGGGCAGTATTTT
>NA|TRBJ2-7|TRBD1|TRBV30|13
CAWKRGQVREQYF
TGTGCCTGGAAACGTGGACAGGTCCGCGAGCAGTACTTC
>few|TRBJ1-2|TRBD1|TRBV9|13
CASSVRGLDVYTF
TGTGCCAGCAGCGTCAGGGGGCTTGATGTCTACACCTTC
>NA|TRBJ2-5|NA|TRBV4-3|18
CASSQQLGGGHVQETQYF
TGCGCCAGCAGCCAGCAATTGGGGGGAGGCCACGTTCAAGAGACCCAGTACTTC
>NA|TRBJ2-3|TRBD2|TRBV5-5|15
CASSLDGGRADTQYF
TGTGCCAGCAGCTTGGACGGCGGGAGGGCGGATACGCAGTATTTT
>NA|TRBJ1-1|NA|TRBV9|13
CASSPTAGTTAFF
TGTGCCAGCAGCCCTACTGCCGGGACAACGGCTTTCTTT
>NA|TRBJ2-3|NA|TRBV5-5|15
CASSFGDTYTDTQYF
TGTGCCAGCAGCTTCGGGGACACCTACACAGATACGCAGTATTTT
>NA|TRBJ2-2|NA|TRBV19|14
CASSAFEGTGELFF
TGTGCCAGTAGTGCTTTCGAGGGTACAGGGGAGCTGTTTTTT
>once|TRBJ2-2|TRBD2|TRBV9|16
CASSVGVGGSPGELFF
TGTGCCAGCAGCGTAGGAGTCGGGGGGTCGCCCGGGGAGCTGTTTTTT
>NA|TRBJ1-3|TRBD1|TRBV29-1|12
CSVGDSGNTIYF
TGCAGCGTTGGGGACAGTGGAAACACCATATATTTT
>NA|TRBJ1-2|TRBD1|TRBV18|16
CASSPTWDSPNYGYTF
TGTGCCAGCTCACCCACCTGGGACAGCCCTAACTATGGCTACACCTTC
>few|TRBJ2-5|NA|TRBV11-1|14
CASSLGGPQETQYF
TGTGCCAGCAGCTTGGGCGGGCCCCAAGAGACCCAGTACTTC